This T cell receptor beta chain was captured in a study of blood T cell repertoires in COVID-19. Whole-study context: Both acute and convalescent COVID-19 samples were obtained from the United States, Italy and Spain. PBMCs, B-cell-depleted T cells, or T cells were the source of the cDNA or gDNA that made up the material.

Only in-frame clones appear in the TCRdb table, and some are missing; sequencing was by immunoSEQ multiplex PCR. Among 200,000 to 250,000 clones listed, 80% to 90% were seen once. CDR1 and CDR2 (germline): MNHEY, SVGAGI. This CDR3 has 15 amino acids. V was clipped by 4 bases and J by 0 bases, with 13 bases between them. Each participant's cohort was designated according to participant-reported clinical history. The gene calls are TRBV6-5 and TRBJ2-7, with D tentatively TRBD2 (5 bases). The sequence was obtained from a woman in her thirties who had been exposed to COVID-19. Sequencing used PBMCs or T cells enriched from blood (not recorded which). The CDR3 nucleotides read TGTGCCAGCAGTTCCGCGGGTACCAACTCCTACGAGCAGTACTTC. This codes for CASSSAGTNSYEQYF.